These 8 T cell receptor beta chains were all obtained from the same sample, sequenced in a study of blood T cell repertoires in COVID-19. Assay: immunoSEQ multiplex PCR; the TCRdb copy retains only in-frame clones and omits some. The sample lists some 240,000 clones, 70% to 90% occurring once. Sequencing used PBMCs or T cells enriched from blood (not recorded which). The receptors stem from a woman aged 45-60 years who had been exposed to COVID-19.

This chain links TRBV5-4 with TRBJ1-2, with D possibly being TRBD1 (5 bases). The V and J ends lost 4 bases and 8 bases respectively, with 15 bases between them. Germline V CDR1 and CDR2: SGHNT, YYREEE (reference sequence). The CDR3 is 13 amino acids. CDR3 protein: CASSTGGVAGYTF. The CDR3 bases are TGTGCCAGCAGCACCGGGGGGGTAGCGGGCTACACCTTC.

Comment on this clone: One end of the junction varies from germline; a read error may be responsible. Other nucleotide sequences from this sample produce the same CDR3. The rearrangement uses TRBV7-2 and TRBJ2-1, with 11 bases matching TRBD2. CDR3 size: 17 residues. CDR1 and CDR2 (germline): SGHTA, FQGNSA. This CDR3 is CASSLRTSGGLYNEQFF. In DNA form, the CDR3 reads TGTGCTAGCAGCTTAAGAACTAGCGGGGGACTCTACAATGAGCAGTTCTTC.

The V call is TRBV7-9, the J call TRBJ1-5; D possibly corresponds to TRBD1 (6 bases). CDR3 length: 15 residues. Germline CDR1 and CDR2: SEHNR and FQNEAQ (reference sequence). The V and J ends lost 5 bases and 3 bases respectively, with 14 bases between them. CDR3 nucleotides: TGTGCCAGCAGCCGTCAGGGGACCCTCAATCAGCCCCAGCATTTT. Translated, it gives CASSRQGTLNQPQHF.

The genes are TRBV3-1 (or the pseudogene TRBV3-2) and TRBJ1-6, with 7 bases lining up with TRBD1. CDR3 length: 14 amino acids. V lost 4 bases to trimming and J lost 10 bases; unmatched junction nucleotides: 7. The germline V gene encodes CDR1 LGHDT and CDR2 YNNKEL (reference sequence). CDR3 in amino acids: CASSRQGGYSPLHF. DNA for the CDR3: TGTGCCAGCAGCCGACAGGGAGGCTACTCACCCCTCCACTTT.

The genes are TRBV28 and TRBJ2-3; D might be TRBD2 (5 bases). Trimming cost V 7 bases and J 8 bases, with 22 bases left between them. Germline V gene data show CDR1 as MDHEN and CDR2 as SYDVKM. The CDR3 runs 15 residues. CDR3 in amino acids: CASTIVRASGSTQYF. The CDR3 DNA follows: TGTGCCAGCACCATCGTCCGGGCTTCTGGGAGTACGCAGTATTTT.

The chain combines TRBV19 with TRBJ2-3; 8 bases agree with TRBD2. J was trimmed by 1 base and V by 7 bases; bases with no gene match: 10. Germline V gene lookup returns CDR1 LNHDA and CDR2 SQIVND (reference sequence). This CDR3 is 16 amino acids long. The CDR3 here is CASTIGRAGGTDTQYF. CDR3 sequence (DNA): TGTGCCAGTACCATCGGGAGGGCAGGGGGCACAGATACGCAGTATTTT.

The V and J genes are TRBV9 and TRBJ1-2; D might be TRBD1 (5 bases). The V end lost 4 bases, the J end lost 4 bases, and 17 bases lay between the germline ends. The CDR3 extends over 15 amino acids. Germline V gene sequence: CDR1 SGDLS, CDR2 YYNGEE. The CDR3 DNA reads as TGTGCCAGCAGCAAAACGGGACTTACCCTCTATGGCTACACCTTC. Translating gives CASSKTGLTLYGYTF.

The rearrangement uses TRBV11-2 and TRBJ1-6; weak D call: TRBD1 (6 bases). The CDR3 runs 14 residues. Germline CDR1 and CDR2: SGHAT and FQNNGV. V lost 5 bases to trimming and J lost 12 bases, with 17 bases between them. The CDR3 spells CASSPGQPREPLHF. CDR3 DNA: TGTGCCAGCAGCCCGGGACAACCCCGAGAACCCCTCCACTTT.